The source of this TCR beta chain is a study of CD8+ T cells in alopecia areata. Study at large: The drug, oral tofacitinib, was given to treated patients at 5 to 10 mg twice daily. Tofacitinib was given for 6 to 18 months, then stopped for 6 months. Notes on the study in general: An increase in clonality over normal scalp was evident in lesional scalp, especially alopecia totalis/universalis.

cDNA serving as the sequencing template came from extracted, reverse transcribed RNA. The method was immunoSEQ multiplex PCR; TCRdb's version includes in-frame clones alone and lacks a portion of them. The profile covers about 97,000 clones, with around 45% appearing a single time and approximately 1.5% taken by the ten largest. This clone was counted only a few times. The antigen remains unidentified. The investigators collected lesional scalp punch biopsies and peripheral blood from alopecia areata patients. Sequencing was performed on CD4+ T cells sorted from blood. The TCR comes from a human donor with alopecia areata.

CDR3 bases: TGCGCCAGCAGCTTGTCAGGGGCGGATACGCAGTATTTT. Protein product: CASSLSGADTQYF. This sequence joins TRBV5-1 and TRBJ2-3; tentative D call: TRBD1 (6 bases). The CDR3 has 13 amino acids. V shed 1 base and J shed 6 bases, with 9 bases lying between them. CDR1 is SGHRS and CDR2 is YFSETQ in the germline V gene.